This is a list of T cell receptor beta chains from one sample in a study of cytomegalovirus exposure and HLA in healthy donors. The method was immunoSEQ multiplex PCR; TCRdb's version includes in-frame clones alone and lacks a portion of them. The repertoire holds 150,000 to 200,000 clones, with over 75% as singletons. The specimen was PBMCs. All receptors derive from a man between 18 and 35 years old in good health and CMV-seronegative. CDR3s include the opening cysteine and the closing phenylalanine or tryptophan. The D gene is left open where the match is weak. Clone size, where shown, is once, few, many, or a class for clones that have expanded.

v_gene: TRBV12-5; d_gene: TRBD1; j_gene: TRBJ1-4; abundance: NA; CDR3nt: TGTGCTAGTGGTACCGGGACAGATAATGAAAAACTGTTTTTT; CDR3aa: CASGTGTDNEKLFF
v_gene: TRBV28; d_gene: TRBD2; j_gene: TRBJ2-5; abundance: NA; CDR3nt: TGTGCCAGCAGTTCTAAGGGGGGACTAGCGGGAGAGACCCAGTACTTC; CDR3aa: CASSSKGGLAGETQYF
v_gene: TRBV5-1; d_gene: NA; j_gene: TRBJ2-3; abundance: NA; CDR3nt: TGCGCCAGCTTCCGCGGAGGGATCACAGATACGCAGTATTTT; CDR3aa: CASFRGGITDTQYF
v_gene: TRBV5-1; d_gene: NA; j_gene: TRBJ2-3; abundance: NA; CDR3nt: TGCGCCAGCAGCTTGGTTTTGGGGGGATCGACAGATACGCAGTATTTT; CDR3aa: CASSLVLGGSTDTQYF
v_gene: TRBV7-9; d_gene: NA; j_gene: TRBJ1-4; abundance: NA; CDR3nt: TGTGCCAGCAGCTTAGCAAGCGGGGGTGGTGAAAAACTGTTTTTT; CDR3aa: CASSLASGGGEKLFF
v_gene: TRBV5-1; d_gene: TRBD2; j_gene: TRBJ2-1; abundance: NA; CDR3nt: TGCGCCAGCAGCCTAACGGGCGGGGGGCAATCCAATGAGCAGTTCTTC; CDR3aa: CASSLTGGGQSNEQFF
v_gene: TRBV5-5; d_gene: NA; j_gene: TRBJ1-2; abundance: few; CDR3nt: TGTGCCAGCAGCGACGTTACAGCTAACTATGGCTACACCTTC; CDR3aa: CASSDVTANYGYTF
v_gene: TRBV6-6; d_gene: TRBD1; j_gene: TRBJ2-1; abundance: NA; CDR3nt: TGTGCCAGCAGTTACGGGACAGTAAGTGAGCAGTTCTTC; CDR3aa: CASSYGTVSEQFF
v_gene: TRBV7-8; d_gene: NA; j_gene: TRBJ1-2; abundance: NA; CDR3nt: TGTGCCAGCAGCTTAAGAGGGCACGGCTACACCTTC; CDR3aa: CASSLRGHGYTF
v_gene: TRBV18; d_gene: NA; j_gene: TRBJ2-1; abundance: NA; CDR3nt: TGTGCCAGCTCATCAAGGGGACCCCGGGAGTATGATTTGGTTGGTGAGCAGTTCTTC; CDR3aa: CASSSRGPREYDLVGEQFF
v_gene: TRBV2; d_gene: TRBD2; j_gene: TRBJ2-5; abundance: NA; CDR3nt: TGTGCCAGCATTCTGCCTGGGACTAGCGGGGGGGTGTACCAAGAGACCCAGTACTTC; CDR3aa: CASILPGTSGGVYQETQYF
v_gene: TRBV11-3; d_gene: NA; j_gene: TRBJ2-7; abundance: NA; CDR3nt: TGTGCCAGCAGCTTTGGGAGCTCCTACGAGCAGTACTTC; CDR3aa: CASSFGSSYEQYF
v_gene: TRBV10-3; d_gene: TRBD1; j_gene: TRBJ1-3; abundance: NA; CDR3nt: TGTGCCACCGGGGGGGGACAGATTTACTCTGGAAACACCATATATTTT; CDR3aa: CATGGGQIYSGNTIYF
v_gene: TRBV7-9; d_gene: NA; j_gene: TRBJ2-7; abundance: NA; CDR3nt: TGTTCCAGCAGCACCCGTAGACAGAACGGCTACGAGCAGTACTTC; CDR3aa: CSSSTRRQNGYEQYF
v_gene: TRBV27; d_gene: TRBD2; j_gene: TRBJ2-1; abundance: once; CDR3nt: TGTGCCAGCACTAGGGGACTAGCGGGGTACAATGAGCAGTTCTTC; CDR3aa: CASTRGLAGYNEQFF
v_gene: TRBV10-3; d_gene: NA; j_gene: TRBJ2-3; abundance: NA; CDR3nt: TGTGCCATCAGCCTCCCGGGGGACGCTAGCACAGATACGCAGTATTTT; CDR3aa: CAISLPGDASTDTQYF
v_gene: TRBV7-3; d_gene: TRBD2; j_gene: TRBJ2-7; abundance: NA; CDR3nt: TGTGCCAGCAGCCCCGGACTAGCGGGAATTGGCGAGCAGTACTTC; CDR3aa: CASSPGLAGIGEQYF
v_gene: TRBV19; d_gene: NA; j_gene: TRBJ1-5; abundance: NA; CDR3nt: TGTGCCAGCAGGCCGGAAGTCAATCAGCCCCAGCATTTT; CDR3aa: CASRPEVNQPQHF
v_gene: TRBV16; d_gene: NA; j_gene: TRBJ2-7; abundance: NA; CDR3nt: TGTGCCAGCAGCCAATCGGGGGGGCGCGCAACCTACGAGCAGTACTTC; CDR3aa: CASSQSGGRATYEQYF
v_gene: TRBV7-8; d_gene: NA; j_gene: TRBJ2-2; abundance: NA; CDR3nt: TGTGCCAGCAGCTTTTGGAGGCCCAACACCGGGGAGCTGTTTTTT; CDR3aa: CASSFWRPNTGELFF
v_gene: TRBV6-5; d_gene: NA; j_gene: TRBJ2-4; abundance: once; CDR3nt: TGTGCCAGCAGCGACAGTTTACAAAACATTCAGTACTTC; CDR3aa: CASSDSLQNIQYF
v_gene: TRBV6-1; d_gene: NA; j_gene: TRBJ2-5; abundance: NA; CDR3nt: TGTGCCAGCAGTGGTCTAGCCTTACAAGAGACCCAGTACTTC; CDR3aa: CASSGLALQETQYF
v_gene: TRBV10-3; d_gene: NA; j_gene: TRBJ1-2; abundance: NA; CDR3nt: TGTGCCATCAGTGAGTCGATGGGAGCTAACTATGGCTACACCTTC; CDR3aa: CAISESMGANYGYTF
v_gene: TRBV7-9; d_gene: NA; j_gene: TRBJ2-2; abundance: NA; CDR3nt: TGTGCCAGCAGCTTAGGAGTTAGCACGAACACCGGGGAGCTGTTTTTT; CDR3aa: CASSLGVSTNTGELFF